This T cell receptor (beta chain) was retrieved from a study of T cell responses to AZD1222 COVID-19 vaccine. Here immunoSEQ multiplex PCR was the method, and the copy in TCRdb shows in-frame clones only, minus some. Of some 170,000 clones listed, over 85% are singletons. Material: peripheral blood, obtained on day 0 of AZD1222 vaccination. The TCR sequence derives from an adult in good health.

In DNA, the CDR3 is TGTGCCAGCAGCGCAGGGGGACGTACTGAAGCTTTCTTT. Its translation: CASSAGGRTEAFF. This chain uses TRBV9 with TRBJ1-1, with TRBD1 identical over 7 bases. V was pared by 3 bases and J by 5 bases, with 4 bases of the junction left unmatched. Looked up from germline, CDR1 is SGDLS and CDR2 is YYNGEE. CDR3 length: 13 residues.